Shown below are 19 T cell receptor beta chains from a single sample sequenced in a study of blood T cell repertoires in COVID-19. Using immunoSEQ multiplex PCR, the repertoire was profiled, and TCRdb retains in-frame clones only, with some absent. The sample lists about 130,000 clones; around 88% were seen once. Sequenced: peripheral blood. Receptor source: a human donor in a cohort sampled during active COVID-19.

The chain carries TRBV3-1 (or the pseudogene TRBV3-2) and TRBJ2-7; 10 bases map to TRBD2. V trimming: 4 bases; J trimming: 3 bases; junction bases outside the gene matches: 12. This CDR3 has 17 residues. Germline CDR1 reads LGHDT; CDR2 reads YNNKEL (reference sequence). CDR3 amino acids: CASSLPSGSPPLYEQYF. The CDR3 nucleotides read TGTGCCAGCAGCCTTCCTAGCGGGAGCCCCCCTCTCTACGAGCAGTACTTC.

CDR3 in amino acids: CASSQTSGFFNEQFF. The CDR3 DNA reads TGCGCCAGCAGCCAGACTAGCGGGTTCTTCAATGAGCAGTTCTTC. The gene calls are TRBV4-3 and TRBJ2-1; 10 bases fit TRBD2. Germline V CDR1 and CDR2: LGHNA, YSLEER. The J segment lost 6 bases and the V segment lost 3 bases, leaving 5 bases of the junction unmatched. This CDR3 is 15 amino acids long.

The J gene is TRBJ1-3, the V gene TRBV18; 7 bases map to TRBD1. V lost 0 bases and J lost 2; bases outside the gene matches: 4. Germline lookup yields CDR1 KGHSH and CDR2 LQKENI. This CDR3 region has 16 residues. The CDR3 DNA reads as TGTGCCAGCTCACCACCGACAGGGATGACTGGAAACACCATATATTTT. It is translated as CASSPPTGMTGNTIYF.

The chain uses TRBV28 and TRBJ1-2, with a possible D match to TRBD1 (6 bases). Trimming pared 5 bases from V and 0 bases from J, leaving 16 bases between. Germline V lookup: CDR1 MDHEN, CDR2 SYDVKM. The CDR3 loop spans 16 amino acids. As DNA, the CDR3 is TGTGCCAGCAGTGTTCAAAGAGGGGGGGCTAACTATGGCTACACCTTC. Translating gives CASSVQRGGANYGYTF.

This sequence joins TRBV7-6 and TRBJ2-7, with 7 bases lining up with TRBD1. The germline V gene encodes CDR1 SGHVS and CDR2 FNYEAQ. This CDR3 spans 14 amino acids. The trim removed 3 bases at V and 0 bases at J, leaving 2 bases unmatched. The CDR3 nucleotides are TGTGCCAGCAGCTTGGGGACAGCCTCCTACGAGCAGTACTTC. Translation gives CASSLGTASYEQYF.

J is TRBJ2-7 and V is TRBV9, with 8 bases aligning to TRBD1. Trimming took 2 bases from V and 1 from J; bases not matched to a gene: 2. The length of the CDR3 is 14 residues. The germline gives CDR1 SGDLS, CDR2 YYNGEE. CDR3 bases: TGTGCCAGCAGCGTGACAGGGGCATCCTACGAGCAGTACTTC. The encoded protein is CASSVTGASYEQYF.

This chain connects TRBV4-3 to TRBJ2-7; D may be TRBD2 (5 bases). Germline assignment: CDR1 LGHNA and CDR2 YSLEER. V was cut by 4 bases and J by 4 bases, with 11 bases left in between. The CDR3 runs to 13 residues. Written as DNA, the CDR3 is TGCGCCAGCAGCCTAACTTCGGGATACGAGCAGTACTTC. Its translation: CASSLTSGYEQYF.

The J gene is TRBJ2-7, the V gene TRBV19, with 12 bases identical to TRBD2. The CDR3 is made up of 16 amino acids. CDR1 LNHDA and CDR2 SQIVND come from the germline V gene (reference sequence). Trimming cost V 4 bases and J 3 bases; bases outside gene matches: 7. The CDR3 spells CASSKGTSGSLYEQYF. CDR3 nucleotides: TGTGCCAGTAGTAAAGGGACTAGCGGGTCCCTCTACGAGCAGTACTTC.

The chain joins TRBV3-1 (or the pseudogene TRBV3-2) to TRBJ2-1, with D possibly matching TRBD1 (5 bases). The germline V gene encodes CDR1 LGHDT and CDR2 YNNKEL (reference sequence). V was shortened by 4 bases and J by 6 bases, with 13 bases between the two germline ends. The CDR3 sequence is 14 residues long. The CDR3 loop is CASSPQGSRNEQFF. The CDR3 bases are TGTGCCAGCAGCCCCCAGGGAAGCCGCAATGAGCAGTTCTTC.

The chain combines TRBV18 with TRBJ2-1; 8 bases fit TRBD2. V trimming: 6 bases; J trimming: 0 bases; junction bases outside the gene matches: 4. The length of the CDR3 is 15 residues. Germline lookup yields CDR1 KGHSH and CDR2 LQKENI. CDR3 protein: CASSLAGSSYNEQFF. CDR3 DNA sequence: TGTGCCAGCTCTCTAGCGGGTAGCTCCTACAATGAGCAGTTCTTC.

The rearrangement uses TRBV9 and TRBJ1-1, with no clear D. Germline CDR1 and CDR2: SGDLS and YYNGEE. The CDR3 loop spans 12 amino acids. V shed 4 bases and J shed 7 bases, with 11 bases lying between them. For the CDR3, the DNA is TGTGCCAGCAGCCCCCGGGTCGGTGAAGCTTTCTTT. Translation: CASSPRVGEAFF.

The chain joins TRBV14 to TRBJ2-2; possible D gene TRBD2, 5 bases. V dropped 1 base and J dropped 0 bases, with 12 bases sitting between them. Germline V CDR1 and CDR2: SGHDN, FVKESK. CDR3 length equals 17 residues. CDR3 protein: CASSQALTGSNTGELFF. For the CDR3, the DNA is TGTGCCAGCAGCCAAGCGTTGACGGGGTCGAACACCGGGGAGCTGTTTTTT.

The chain employs TRBV6-5 and TRBJ2-7, with 8 bases aligning to TRBD1. Losses at the gene ends were 5 bases for V and 5 bases for J; bases not matched to a gene: 11. Germline loops: CDR1 MNHEY, CDR2 SVGAGI. This CDR3 is built from 15 residues. The CDR3: CASSRQGIRPNEQYF. The CDR3 region has the DNA TGTGCCAGCAGTCGACAGGGGATTCGACCTAACGAGCAGTACTTC.

The chain combines TRBV5-1 with TRBJ2-5, with 11 positions matching TRBD2. The germline V gene has CDR1 SGHRS and CDR2 YFSETQ. V dropped 4 bases and J dropped 1; count of bases not matched to a gene: 6. The length of the CDR3 is 16 residues. The CDR3 region is CASSGLAGGIQETQYF. The CDR3, as DNA: TGCGCCAGCAGCGGTCTAGCGGGAGGAATCCAAGAGACCCAGTACTTC.

To note about this clone: The conserved final phenylalanine or tryptophan is absent from the CDR3, which likely points to a read error. It is unclear where the CDR3 begins or ends on the DNA, so no DNA is shown, and the CDR3 is as TCRdb lists it. The V gene is TRBV2, the J gene TRBJ2-3; the DNA was not compared with TRBD1, the D call given in the table. Germline CDR1 and CDR2: SNHLY and FYNNEI. Both ends counted, the CDR3 spans 11 residues. The CDR3: CASSAGQGGGI.

The chain recombines TRBV11-3 with TRBJ2-2; D uncertain. The ends were cut back, 2 bases at V and 5 bases at J, with 12 bases in the middle. Germline-derived CDR1 and CDR2 are SGHNT and YENEEA. The CDR3 contains 15 residues. The CDR3 is CASSLTLSGTGELFF. The CDR3 DNA follows: TGTGCCAGCAGCTTAACACTTTCGGGTACCGGGGAGCTGTTTTTT.

V usage is TRBV30 and J usage is TRBJ2-7; D is possibly TRBD1 (6 bases). This CDR3 is 15 amino acids long. Trimming left V 0 bases short and J 5 bases short, with 17 bases between. Germline loops: CDR1 GTSNPN, CDR2 SVGIG (reference sequence). CDR3 in DNA: TGTGCCTGGAGTGTGAAGGGGGTCGGGAAGGACGAGCAGTACTTC. The encoded protein is CAWSVKGVGKDEQYF. Combining the CDR3 with reference TRBV30 and TRBJ2-7 gives the whole variable domain SQTIHQWPATLVQPVGSPLSLECTVEGTSNPNLYWYRQAAGRGLQLLFYSVGIGQISSEVPQNLSASRPQDRQFILSSKKLLLSDSGFYLCAWSVKGVGKDEQYFGPGTRLTVT.

The rearrangement uses TRBV12-5 and TRBJ1-4; 9 nucleotides line up with TRBD1. This CDR3 region has 16 residues. From germline, CDR1 is LGHNT and CDR2 FRNRAP. V trimming: 4 bases; J trimming: 6 bases; junction bases outside the gene matches: 9. CDR3 DNA: TGTGCTAGTGGTTGGATGTCCGGGACAGGGCATGAAAAACTGTTTTTT. Protein sequence: CASGWMSGTGHEKLFF.

The chain uses TRBV27 and TRBJ2-1; possibly TRBD1 for D (6 bases). CDR1 is MNHEY, CDR2 SMNVEV, per germline (reference sequence). The CDR3 contains 15 residues. Trimming removed 8 bases at V and 5 bases at J, with 19 bases between. Written as DNA, the CDR3 is TGTGCCAGCCACTTCGCGGACAGTCGCAACAATGAGCAGTTCTTC. This encodes CASHFADSRNNEQFF.